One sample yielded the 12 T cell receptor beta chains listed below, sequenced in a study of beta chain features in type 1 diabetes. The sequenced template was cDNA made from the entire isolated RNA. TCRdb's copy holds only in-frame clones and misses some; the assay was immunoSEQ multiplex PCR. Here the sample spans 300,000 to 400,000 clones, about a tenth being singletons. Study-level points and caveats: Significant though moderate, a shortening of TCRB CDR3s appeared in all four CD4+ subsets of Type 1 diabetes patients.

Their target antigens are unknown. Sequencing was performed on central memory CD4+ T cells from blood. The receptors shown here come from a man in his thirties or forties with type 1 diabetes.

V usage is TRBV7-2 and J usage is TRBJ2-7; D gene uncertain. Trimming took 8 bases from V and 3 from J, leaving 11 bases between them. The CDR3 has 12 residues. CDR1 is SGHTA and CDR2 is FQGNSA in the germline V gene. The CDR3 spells CASAKAHYEQYF. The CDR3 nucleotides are TGTGCCAGCGCCAAAGCCCACTACGAGCAGTACTTC.

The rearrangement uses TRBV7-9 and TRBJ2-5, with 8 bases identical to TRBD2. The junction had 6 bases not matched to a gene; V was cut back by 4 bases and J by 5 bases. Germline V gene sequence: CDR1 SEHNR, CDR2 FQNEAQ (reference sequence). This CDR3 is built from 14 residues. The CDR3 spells CASSYAGGAETQYF. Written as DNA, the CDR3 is TGTGCCAGCAGCTATGCCGGGGGGGCGGAGACCCAGTACTTC.

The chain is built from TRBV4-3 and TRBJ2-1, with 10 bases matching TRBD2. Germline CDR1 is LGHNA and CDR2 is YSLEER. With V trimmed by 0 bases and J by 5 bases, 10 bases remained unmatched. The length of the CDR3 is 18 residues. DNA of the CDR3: TGCGCCAGCAGCCAAGATAAGTGGAGCGGGGGGGCGAACAATGAGCAGTTCTTC. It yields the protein CASSQDKWSGGANNEQFF.

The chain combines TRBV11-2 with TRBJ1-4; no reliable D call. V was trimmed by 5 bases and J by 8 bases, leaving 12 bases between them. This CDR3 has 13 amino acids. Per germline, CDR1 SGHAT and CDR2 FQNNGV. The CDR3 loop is CASSPRTVEKLFF. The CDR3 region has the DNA TGTGCCAGCAGCCCCCGGACGGTAGAAAAACTGTTTTTT.

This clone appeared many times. CDR3 in DNA: TGTGCCAGCAGCTCGCAGAGAGCCACCGGGGAGCTGTTTTTT. Translation gives CASSSQRATGELFF. The chain links TRBV11-2 to TRBJ2-2; D is unclear. Germline values: CDR1 SGHAT, CDR2 FQNNGV. Between the trimmed V and J ends, which lost 4 bases and 4 bases, there was a span of 10 bases. This CDR3 region has 14 residues.

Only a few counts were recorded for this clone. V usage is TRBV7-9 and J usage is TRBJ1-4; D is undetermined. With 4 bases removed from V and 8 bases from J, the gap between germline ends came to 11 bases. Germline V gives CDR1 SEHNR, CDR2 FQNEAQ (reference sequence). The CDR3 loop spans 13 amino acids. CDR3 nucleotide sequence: TGTGCCAGCAGCTCCCGCCAAGGGGAAAAACTGTTTTTT. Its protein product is CASSSRQGEKLFF.

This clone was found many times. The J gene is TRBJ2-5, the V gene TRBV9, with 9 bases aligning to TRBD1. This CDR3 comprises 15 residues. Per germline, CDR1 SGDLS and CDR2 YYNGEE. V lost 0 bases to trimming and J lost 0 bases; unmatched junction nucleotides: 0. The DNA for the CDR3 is TGTGCCAGCAGCGTAGGGGACAGGGACCAAGAGACCCAGTACTTC. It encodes CASSVGDRDQETQYF.

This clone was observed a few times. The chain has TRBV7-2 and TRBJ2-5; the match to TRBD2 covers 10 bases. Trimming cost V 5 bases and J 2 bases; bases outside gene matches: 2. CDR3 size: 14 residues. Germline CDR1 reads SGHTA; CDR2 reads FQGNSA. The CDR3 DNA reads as TGTGCCAGCAGCCTTAGCGGGGGGCAAGAGACCCAGTACTTC. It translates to CASSLSGGQETQYF.

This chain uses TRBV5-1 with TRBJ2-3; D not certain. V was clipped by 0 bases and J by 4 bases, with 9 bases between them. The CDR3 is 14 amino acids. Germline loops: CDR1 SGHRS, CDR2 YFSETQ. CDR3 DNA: TGCGCCAGCAGCTTGGCCCTGGGTGCAGATACGCAGTATTTT. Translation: CASSLALGADTQYF.

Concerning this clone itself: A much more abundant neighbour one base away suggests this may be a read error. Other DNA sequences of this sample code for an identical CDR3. Here the CDR3 reads CASSQDRGTEAFF. The CDR3 DNA sequence: TGCGCCAGCAGCCAAGACAGAGGGACTGAAGCTTTCTTT. V is TRBV4-3 and J is TRBJ1-1; D remains unclear. The CDR3 is made up of 13 amino acids. Germline V lookup: CDR1 LGHNA, CDR2 YSLEER. Trimming stripped 0 bases from V and 5 bases from J, with 7 bases between.

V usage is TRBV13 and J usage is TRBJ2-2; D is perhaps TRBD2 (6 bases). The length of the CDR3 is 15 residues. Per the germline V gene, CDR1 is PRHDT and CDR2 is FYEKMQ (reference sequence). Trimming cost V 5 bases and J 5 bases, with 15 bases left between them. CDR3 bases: TGTGCCAGCAGCCGCGGGGTCCCGGGGACCGGGGAGCTGTTTTTT. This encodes CASSRGVPGTGELFF.

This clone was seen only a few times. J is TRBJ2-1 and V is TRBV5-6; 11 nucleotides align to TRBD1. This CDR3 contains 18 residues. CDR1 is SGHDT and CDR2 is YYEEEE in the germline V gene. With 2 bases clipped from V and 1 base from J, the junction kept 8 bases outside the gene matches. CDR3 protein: CASSLRTGGINSYNEQFF. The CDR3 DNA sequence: TGTGCCAGCAGCTTAAGGACAGGGGGCATAAATTCCTACAATGAGCAGTTCTTC.